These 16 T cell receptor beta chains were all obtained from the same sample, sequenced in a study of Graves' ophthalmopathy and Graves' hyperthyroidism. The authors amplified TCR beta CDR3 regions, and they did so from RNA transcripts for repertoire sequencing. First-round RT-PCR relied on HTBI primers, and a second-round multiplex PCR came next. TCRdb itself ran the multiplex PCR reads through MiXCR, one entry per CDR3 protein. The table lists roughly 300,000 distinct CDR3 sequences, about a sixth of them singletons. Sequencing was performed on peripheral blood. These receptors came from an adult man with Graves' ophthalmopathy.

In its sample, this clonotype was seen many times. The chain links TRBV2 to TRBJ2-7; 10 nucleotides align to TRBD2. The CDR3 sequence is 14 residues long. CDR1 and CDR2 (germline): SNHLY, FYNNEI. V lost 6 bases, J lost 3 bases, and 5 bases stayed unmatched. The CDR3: CASSRLAGGYEQYF. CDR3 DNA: TGTGCCAGCAGCAGACTAGCGGGCGGCTACGAGCAGTACTTC. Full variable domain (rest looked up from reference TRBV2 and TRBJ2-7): EPEVTQTPSHQVTQMGQEVILRCVPISNHLYFYWYRQILGQKVEFLVSFYNNEISEKSEIFDDQFSVERPDGSNFTLKIRSTKLEDSAMYFCASSRLAGGYEQYFGPGTRLTVT.

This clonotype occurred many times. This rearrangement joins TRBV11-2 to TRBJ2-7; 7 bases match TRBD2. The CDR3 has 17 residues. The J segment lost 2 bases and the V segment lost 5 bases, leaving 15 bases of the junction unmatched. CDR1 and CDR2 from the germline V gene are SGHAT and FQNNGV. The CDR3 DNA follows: TGTGCCAGCAGCCCACGGTCCAGGGTGGGGGGGACCTACGAGCAGTACTTC. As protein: CASSPRSRVGGTYEQYF.

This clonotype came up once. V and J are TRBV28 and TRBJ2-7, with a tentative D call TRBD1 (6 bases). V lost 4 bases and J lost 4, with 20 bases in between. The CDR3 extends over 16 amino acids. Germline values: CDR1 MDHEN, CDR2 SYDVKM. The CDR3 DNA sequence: TGTGCCAGCAGTTCCCCCAGGGGTGCACCTTTTTACGAGCAGTACTTC. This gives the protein CASSSPRGAPFYEQYF. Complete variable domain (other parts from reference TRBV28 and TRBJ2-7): DVKVTQSSRYLVKRTGEKVFLECVQDMDHENMFWYRQDPGLGLRLIYFSYDVKMKEKGDIPEGYSVSREKKERFSLILESASTNQTSMYLCASSSPRGAPFYEQYFGPGTRLTVT.

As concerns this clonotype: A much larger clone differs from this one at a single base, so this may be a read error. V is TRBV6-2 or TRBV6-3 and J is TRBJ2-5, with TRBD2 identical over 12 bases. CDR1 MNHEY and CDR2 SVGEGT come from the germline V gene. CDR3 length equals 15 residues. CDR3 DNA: TGTGCCAGCACTCAACTAGCGGGGGGCCAAGAGACCCAGCACTTC. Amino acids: CASTQLAGGQETQHF.

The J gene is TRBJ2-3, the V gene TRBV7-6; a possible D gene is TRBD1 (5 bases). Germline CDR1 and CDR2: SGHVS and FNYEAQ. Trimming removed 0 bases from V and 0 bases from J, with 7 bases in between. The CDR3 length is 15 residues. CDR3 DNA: TGTGCCAGCAGCTTAGCCGACAGTAGCACAGATACGCAGTATTTT. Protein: CASSLADSSTDTQYF.

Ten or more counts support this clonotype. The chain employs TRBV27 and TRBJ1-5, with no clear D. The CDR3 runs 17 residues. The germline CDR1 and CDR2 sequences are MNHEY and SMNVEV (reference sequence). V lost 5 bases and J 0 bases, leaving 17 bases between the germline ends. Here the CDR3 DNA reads TGTGCCAGCAGTCCCGGGCCAAGAGGATATAGCAATCAGCCCCAGCATTTT. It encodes CASSPGPRGYSNQPQHF.

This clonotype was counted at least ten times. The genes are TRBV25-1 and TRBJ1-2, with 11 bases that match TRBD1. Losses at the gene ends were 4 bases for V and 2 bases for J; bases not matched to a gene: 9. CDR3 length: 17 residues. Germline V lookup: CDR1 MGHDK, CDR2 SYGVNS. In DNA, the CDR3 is TGTGCCAGCAGTGCAGGGACAGGGGGTAGTAAAAACTATGGCTACACCTTC. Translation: CASSAGTGGSKNYGYTF.

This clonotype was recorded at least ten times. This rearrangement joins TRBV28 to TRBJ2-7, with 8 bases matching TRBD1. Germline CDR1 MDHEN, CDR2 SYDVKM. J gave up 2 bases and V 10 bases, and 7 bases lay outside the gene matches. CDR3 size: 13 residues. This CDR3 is CATNRDRPYEQYF. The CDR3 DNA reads TGTGCCACCAACCGGGACAGGCCCTACGAGCAGTACTTC.

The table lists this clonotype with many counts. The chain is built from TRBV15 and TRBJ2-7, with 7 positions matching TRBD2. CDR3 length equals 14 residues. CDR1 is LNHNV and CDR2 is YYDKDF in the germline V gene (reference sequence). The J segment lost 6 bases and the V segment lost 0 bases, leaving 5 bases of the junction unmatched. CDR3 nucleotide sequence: TGTGCCACCAGCAGAGATCTGACTAGCTCCGAGCAGTACTTC. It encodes CATSRDLTSSEQYF. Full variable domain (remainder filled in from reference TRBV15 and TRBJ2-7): DAMVIQNPRYQVTQFGKPVTLSCSQTLNHNVMYWYQQKSSQAPKLLFHYYDKDFNNEADTPDNFQSRRPNTSFCFLDIRSPGLGDTAMYLCATSRDLTSSEQYFGPGTRLTVT.

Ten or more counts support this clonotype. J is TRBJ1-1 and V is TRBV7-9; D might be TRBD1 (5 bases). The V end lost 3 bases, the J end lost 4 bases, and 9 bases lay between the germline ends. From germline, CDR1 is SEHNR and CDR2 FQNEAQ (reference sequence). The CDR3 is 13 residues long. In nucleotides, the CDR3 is TGTGCCAGCAGCTTTAATACAGGCACTGAAGCTTTCTTT. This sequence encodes CASSFNTGTEAFF.

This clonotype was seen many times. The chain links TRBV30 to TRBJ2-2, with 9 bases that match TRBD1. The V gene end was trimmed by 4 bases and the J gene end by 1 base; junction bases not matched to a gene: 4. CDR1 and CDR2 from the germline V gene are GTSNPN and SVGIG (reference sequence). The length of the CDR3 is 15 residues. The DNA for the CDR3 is TGTGCCTGGACCGGGACAGGGATGAACACCGGGGAGCTGTTTTTT. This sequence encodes CAWTGTGMNTGELFF.

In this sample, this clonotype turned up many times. The CDR3 here is CSASSGPLGGANVLTF. CDR3 DNA sequence: TGCAGTGCTAGTTCGGGGCCCCTCGGCGGGGCCAACGTCCTGACTTTC. The rearrangement links TRBV20-1 to TRBJ2-6; D tentatively fits TRBD1 or TRBD2 (5 bases each). The V and J ends lost 3 bases and 4 bases respectively, with 16 bases between them. Germline loops: CDR1 DFQATT, CDR2 SNEGSKA (reference sequence). The CDR3 has 16 residues.

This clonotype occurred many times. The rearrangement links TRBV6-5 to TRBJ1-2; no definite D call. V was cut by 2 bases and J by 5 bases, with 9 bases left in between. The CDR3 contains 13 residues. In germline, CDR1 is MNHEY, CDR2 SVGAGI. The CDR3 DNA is TGTGCCAGCAGTTACGCCAATGGGTATGGCTACACCTTC. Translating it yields CASSYANGYGYTF.

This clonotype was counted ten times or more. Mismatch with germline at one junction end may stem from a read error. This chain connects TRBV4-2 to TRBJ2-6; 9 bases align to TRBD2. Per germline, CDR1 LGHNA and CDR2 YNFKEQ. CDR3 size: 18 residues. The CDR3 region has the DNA TGTGCCAGCAGCCAAGGCCCGACTAGCGGCTCTGGGACCAACGTCCTGACTTTC. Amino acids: CASSQGPTSGSGTNVLTF.

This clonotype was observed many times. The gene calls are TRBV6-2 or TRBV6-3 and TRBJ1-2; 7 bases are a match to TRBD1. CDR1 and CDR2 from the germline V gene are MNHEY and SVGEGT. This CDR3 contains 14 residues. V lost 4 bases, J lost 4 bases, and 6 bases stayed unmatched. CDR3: CASSSVDRRYGYTF. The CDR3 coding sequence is TGTGCCAGCAGTTCCGTGGACAGGCGCTATGGCTACACCTTC.

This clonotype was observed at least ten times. The CDR3 reads CSARLTTGEVPPLHF. Here the CDR3 DNA reads TGCAGTGCTAGACTAACGACAGGGGAAGTTCCACCCCTCCACTTT. V is TRBV20-1 and J is TRBJ1-6; 8 bases line up with TRBD1. Germline V gene lookup returns CDR1 DFQATT and CDR2 SNEGSKA (reference sequence). This CDR3 region has 15 residues. V lost 2 bases, J lost 11 bases, and 11 bases stayed unmatched.